This TCR beta chain is from a study of shared clonotypes between healthy human individuals. The V gene lost 7 bases and the J gene lost 5 bases, with 18 bases spanning the gap. Germline V gives CDR1 LGHNT, CDR2 FRNRAP. The CDR3 has 15 amino acids. Naive CD8 cells lacked CD45RO, underwent positive selection for CCR7 and left out terminally differentiated effector memory CD45RA+ cells. Adult Caucasians living in Nashville, Tennessee made up all of the donors. TCRdb's table, derived via immunoSEQ multiplex PCR, lists solely in-frame clones and lacks some. The sample contains approximately 740,000 clones, 80% to 95% of which appear only once.

The specimen sequenced was naive CD8+ T cells sorted from blood. The chain joins TRBV12-5 to TRBJ2-1; D is perhaps TRBD2 (6 bases). This receptor was taken from a man aged 25 to 40 in good health. Here the CDR3 reads CASALLGGGHNEQFF. The DNA for the CDR3 is TGTGCTAGTGCCCTCCTCGGAGGAGGGCACAATGAGCAGTTCTTC.